Each of the 13 T cell receptor beta chains below was sequenced from the same sample in a study of blood T cell repertoires in COVID-19. Sequenced by immunoSEQ multiplex PCR; TCRdb stores in-frame clones only, minus some. In the table there are about 300,000 clones, approximately 84% of which are singletons. Sequencing was done on a sample of peripheral blood. The receptor set was obtained from a human donor with COVID-19, enrolled during active disease. The donor label of this sample is uncertain.

The table lists this clone with a count of one. The chain links TRBV5-1 to TRBJ1-4; TRBD1 aligns across 9 bases. The germline V gene has CDR1 SGHRS and CDR2 YFSETQ. The V segment lost 3 bases and the J segment 5 bases; nucleotides outside the gene matches: 5. The CDR3 loop spans 15 amino acids. This CDR3 is CASSSTGTGNEKLFF. The CDR3 DNA reads as TGCGCCAGCAGCTCTACCGGGACAGGGAATGAAAAACTGTTTTTT.

This sequence joins TRBV19 and TRBJ1-1; D may be TRBD1 (6 bases). CDR3 size: 15 residues. V was shortened by 5 bases and J by 3 bases, with 16 bases between the two germline ends. Germline-derived CDR1 and CDR2 are LNHDA and SQIVND (reference sequence). CDR3 sequence reads: CASSDTGTPDTEAFF. The CDR3 region has the DNA TGTGCCAGTAGTGACACCGGGACACCTGACACTGAAGCTTTCTTT.

This clone is a singleton in its sample. The rearrangement joins TRBV7-9 to TRBJ2-7; 7 bases fit TRBD1. Trimming cost V 4 bases and J 2 bases; bases outside gene matches: 17. CDR1 and CDR2 from the germline V gene are SEHNR and FQNEAQ (reference sequence). The CDR3 is made up of 18 amino acids. The CDR3 here is CASSSQQGRDLLAYEQYF. CDR3 nucleotides: TGTGCCAGCAGCTCGCAACAGGGGAGAGACCTACTGGCCTACGAGCAGTACTTC.

This clone is a singleton in its sample. The rearrangement joins TRBV6-6 to TRBJ2-6, with TRBD2 matching over 8 bases. The CDR3 extends over 16 amino acids. The V and J ends lost 6 bases and 1 base, in that order; junction bases with no gene match: 5. CDR1 is MNHNY and CDR2 is SVGAGI in the germline V gene (reference sequence). DNA for the CDR3: TGTGCCAGCAGGACGCGGGGGGATTCTGGGGCCAACGTCCTGACTTTC. Its translation is CASRTRGDSGANVLTF.

The chain combines TRBV7-2 with TRBJ2-2, with a tentative D call TRBD1 (5 bases). The V gene lost 4 bases and the J gene lost 0 bases, with 6 bases spanning the gap. Per the germline V gene, CDR1 is SGHTA and CDR2 is FQGNSA. The length of the CDR3 is 14 residues. The CDR3 spells CASSWTSNTGELFF. Here the CDR3 DNA reads TGTGCCAGCAGCTGGACATCGAACACCGGGGAGCTGTTTTTT.

The gene calls are TRBV28 and TRBJ1-5, with a tentative D call TRBD1 (6 bases). CDR1 and CDR2 (germline): MDHEN, SYDVKM. V was clipped by 2 bases and J by 2 bases, with 16 bases between them. The length of the CDR3 is 17 residues. CDR3 sequence reads: CASSLGYRDPGNQPQHF. The CDR3 DNA is TGTGCCAGCAGTTTAGGGTACAGGGACCCAGGCAATCAGCCCCAGCATTTT.

The chain uses TRBV28 and TRBJ1-2, with D perhaps TRBD1 (6 bases). V lost 6 bases to trimming and J lost 4 bases, with 18 bases between them. Germline values: CDR1 MDHEN, CDR2 SYDVKM. The CDR3 is made up of 15 amino acids. In DNA, the CDR3 is TGTGCCAGCAGAATCGACAGCGGGGGGCCCTATGGCTACACCTTC. Translating gives CASRIDSGGPYGYTF.

The chain's CDR3 is CASSPGTSGYEQYF. CDR3 coding DNA: TGCGCCAGCAGCCCAGGGACTAGCGGGTACGAGCAGTACTTC. This chain links TRBV5-1 with TRBJ2-7, with TRBD2 matching 12 bases. The CDR3 sequence is 14 residues long. Looked up from germline, CDR1 is SGHRS and CDR2 is YFSETQ. Germline trimming cut 4 bases from V and 4 bases from J; bases unmatched to any gene: 3.

The sample holds a few counts of this clone. The V and J genes are TRBV12-3 or TRBV12-4 and TRBJ1-1, with D hard to call. Trimming took 3 bases from V and 6 from J, leaving 11 bases between them. The CDR3 runs 13 residues. The CDR3 nucleotides read TGTGCCAGCAGTTTCGGCCGGGTCGCTGAAGCTTTCTTT. Translated, it gives CASSFGRVAEAFF.

The V gene is TRBV28, the J gene TRBJ1-3, with TRBD1 identical over 8 bases. Germline trimming cut 6 bases from V and 4 bases from J; bases unmatched to any gene: 11. The CDR3 consists of 16 residues. Germline CDR1 MDHEN, CDR2 SYDVKM. The CDR3 reads CASSSNRQGLGNTIYF. The CDR3 region has the DNA TGTGCCAGCAGCTCGAACAGACAGGGGTTGGGAAACACCATATATTTT. The whole variable domain, filled in from reference TRBV28 and TRBJ1-3, reads DVKVTQSSRYLVKRTGEKVFLECVQDMDHENMFWYRQDPGLGLRLIYFSYDVKMKEKGDIPEGYSVSREKKERFSLILESASTNQTSMYLCASSSNRQGLGNTIYFGEGSWLTVV.

Points on this clone: Other nucleotide sequences from this sample produce the same CDR3. The chain joins TRBV5-1 to TRBJ2-3; 15 nucleotides match TRBD2. The CDR3 runs 16 residues. From germline, CDR1 is SGHRS and CDR2 YFSETQ. V lost 2 bases, J lost 3 bases, and 1 base stayed unmatched. The CDR3: CASSLGLAGGTDTQYF. In nucleotides, the CDR3 is TGCGCCAGCAGCTTAGGACTAGCGGGAGGGACAGATACGCAGTATTTT. The complete variable domain, with remaining parts taken from reference TRBV5-1 and TRBJ2-3, reads KAGVTQTPRYLIKTRGQQVTLSCSPISGHRSVSWYQQTPGQGLQFLFEYFSETQRNKGNFPGRFSGRQFSNSRSEMNVSTLELGDSALYLCASSLGLAGGTDTQYFGPGTRLTVL.

The chain joins TRBV6-2 or TRBV6-3 to TRBJ1-5, with D unresolved. The germline V and J ends were trimmed by 2 bases and 4 bases, with 12 bases remaining between them. The CDR3 runs to 15 residues. Per the germline V gene, CDR1 is MNHEY and CDR2 is SVGEGT. CDR3 sequence: CASSYPGSSNQPQHF. CDR3 bases: TGTGCCAGCAGTTACCCCGGGTCCTCGAATCAGCCCCAGCATTTT.

The CDR3 spells CASSEWEGVYGYTF. The DNA for the CDR3 is TGCGCCAGCAGTGAGTGGGAAGGGGTCTATGGCTACACCTTC. This chain links TRBV10-1 with TRBJ1-2; weak D call: TRBD1 (5 bases). CDR3 size: 14 residues. The germline V and J ends were trimmed by 1 base and 4 bases, with 10 bases remaining between them. Germline V gene lookup returns CDR1 WNHNN and CDR2 SYGVQD (reference sequence).